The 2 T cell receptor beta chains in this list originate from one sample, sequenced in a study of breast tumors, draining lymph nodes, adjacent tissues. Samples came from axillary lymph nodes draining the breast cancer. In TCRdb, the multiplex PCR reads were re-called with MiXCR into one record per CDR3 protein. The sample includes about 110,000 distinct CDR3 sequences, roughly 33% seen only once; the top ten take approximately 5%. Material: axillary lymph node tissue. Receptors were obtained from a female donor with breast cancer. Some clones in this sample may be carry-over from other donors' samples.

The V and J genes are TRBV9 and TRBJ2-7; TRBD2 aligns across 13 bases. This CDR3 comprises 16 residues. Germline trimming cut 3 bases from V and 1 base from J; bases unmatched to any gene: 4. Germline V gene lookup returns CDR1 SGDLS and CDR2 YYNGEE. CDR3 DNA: TGTGCCAGCAGCGGGGGACTAGCGGGAAATTCCTACGAGCAGTACTTC. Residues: CASSGGLAGNSYEQYF.

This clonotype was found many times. CDR3 loop: CASSLLAGRETQYF. CDR3 bases: TGTGCCAGCAGCTTGTTAGCGGGGAGAGAGACCCAGTACTTC. The gene calls are TRBV5-6 and TRBJ2-5, with 8 bases matching TRBD2. The CDR3 is 14 amino acids. Germline V gives CDR1 SGHDT, CDR2 YYEEEE. V shed 1 base and J 4 bases; nucleotides not matched to a gene: 3. Using reference TRBV5-6 and TRBJ2-5 for the parts outside the CDR3, the full variable domain is DAGVTQSPTHLIKTRGQQVTLRCSPKSGHDTVSWYQQALGQGPQFIFQYYEEEERQRGNFPDRFSGHQFPNYSSELNVNALLLGDSALYLCASSLLAGRETQYFGPGTRLLVL.